This passage covers 21 T cell receptor beta chains from one sample sequenced in a study of T cells in Graves' hyperthyroidism and ophthalmopathy. Amplification yielded TCR beta CDR3 regions, with RNA transcripts as the source. Using the HTBI primer set, a first-round RT-PCR was run on the TCR CDR3. TCRdb re-called the multiplex PCR reads through MiXCR, storing one row per CDR3 protein. This sample has fewer than 600,000 distinct CDR3 sequences; approximately 15% occur once, and the top ten carry less than 20%. Sequenced: blood. The receptors come from a woman under 30 with Graves' hyperthyroidism.

Turning to this clonotype: Possible read error: a much larger clone is one base away. The V call is TRBV29-1, the J call TRBJ1-1; possibly TRBD1 for D (5 bases). The CDR3 is 16 residues long. Per the germline V gene, CDR1 is SQVTM and CDR2 is ANQGSEA. Trimming removed 4 bases at V and 10 bases at J, with 28 bases between. CDR3 loop: CSVVLEGQGRESGAFF. The CDR3 coding sequence is TGCAGCGTTGTATTGGAAGGTCAGGGTCGGGAGTCGGGAGCTTTCTTT.

This clonotype has at least ten counts. The V and J genes are TRBV3-1 and TRBJ2-5, with 11 bases identical to TRBD2. The germline V gene encodes CDR1 LGHDT and CDR2 YNNKEL (reference sequence). The CDR3 totals 15 residues. V was clipped by 0 bases and J by 4 bases; unmatched bases: 1. The CDR3 coding sequence is TGTGCCAGCAGCCAAGAAGGGACTAGCGGAGAGACCCAGTACTTC. It specifies CASSQEGTSGETQYF.

This clonotype was seen a few times. The gene calls are TRBV5-4 and TRBJ1-1; no reliable D call. V was clipped by 2 bases and J by 4 bases, with 9 bases between them. Per the germline V gene, CDR1 is SGHNT and CDR2 is YYREEE (reference sequence). There are 13 residues in the CDR3. CDR3 sequence (DNA): TGTGCCAGCAGCTTTGGGTATGCCACTGAAGCTTTCTTT. This codes for CASSFGYATEAFF.

The V call is TRBV7-9, the J call TRBJ2-1; 14 nucleotides agree with TRBD2. V lost 5 bases, J lost 8 bases, and 11 bases stayed unmatched. Germline loops: CDR1 SEHNR, CDR2 FQNEAQ (reference sequence). This CDR3 has 17 amino acids. CDR3 loop: CASSTLGTSGSKDEQFF. CDR3 nucleotides: TGTGCCAGCAGCACCCTCGGGACTAGCGGGAGTAAAGATGAGCAGTTCTTC.

This clonotype has a count of ten or more. The chain uses TRBV28 and TRBJ2-5; D is ambiguous. Germline V gives CDR1 MDHEN, CDR2 SYDVKM. This CDR3 has 11 residues. Trimming stripped 11 bases from V and 2 bases from J, with 9 bases between. The DNA of the CDR3 is TGTGCCGCTCTTGGGCAAGAGACCCAGTACTTC. The encoded protein is CAALGQETQYF. The full variable domain, its missing parts supplied by reference TRBV28 and TRBJ2-5, is DVKVTQSSRYLVKRTGEKVFLECVQDMDHENMFWYRQDPGLGLRLIYFSYDVKMKEKGDIPEGYSVSREKKERFSLILESASTNQTSMYLCAALGQETQYFGPGTRLLVL.

This clonotype appeared many times. V gene TRBV6-1 combines with J gene TRBJ2-7; 9 positions agree with TRBD2. Germline lookup yields CDR1 MNHNS and CDR2 SASEGT. CDR3 length equals 15 residues. Germline trimming cut 4 bases from V and 0 bases from J; bases unmatched to any gene: 4. DNA of the CDR3: TGTGCCAGCAGTGCGGGACTAGCCAACTCCTACGAGCAGTACGTC. The encoded protein is CASSAGLANSYEQYV.

The chain links TRBV6-1 to TRBJ1-5; the D gene is possibly TRBD1 (5 bases). Trimming took off 6 bases at V and 0 bases at J, with 12 bases between the two ends. Per germline, CDR1 MNHNS and CDR2 SASEGT. The CDR3 length is 15 residues. CDR3 region: CASREPGPSNQPQHF. DNA for the CDR3: TGTGCCAGCAGGGAGCCGGGGCCTAGCAATCAGCCCCAGCATTTT.

Ten or more counts support this clonotype. The rearrangement uses TRBV29-1 and TRBJ2-5; D remains ambiguous. CDR1 and CDR2 (germline): SQVTM, ANQGSEA. Between the trimmed V and J ends, which lost 3 bases and 3 bases, there was a span of 14 bases. CDR3 length equals 14 residues. CDR3 coding DNA: TGCAGCGTTGAGTTCCGGGTCTCAGAAGAGACCCAGTACTTC. Translating it yields CSVEFRVSEETQYF.

The sample holds many counts of this clonotype. This chain uses TRBV5-1 with TRBJ1-2; D is unresolved. The CDR3 runs to 12 residues. Per the germline V gene, CDR1 is SGHRS and CDR2 is YFSETQ. V was cut by 4 bases and J by 5 bases, with 9 bases left in between. CDR3 sequence reads: CASSQPSYGYTF. As DNA, the CDR3 is TGCGCCAGCAGCCAACCCTCTTATGGCTACACCTTC.

This clonotype was recorded at least ten times. Its ends do not fully match the called genes, so a read error is possible. This chain links TRBV7-2 with TRBJ1-1; possibly TRBD1 for D (5 bases). Germline V gene data show CDR1 as SGHTA and CDR2 as FQGNSA. CDR3 length equals 15 residues. This CDR3 is CASSWRVSTDTEAFF. The CDR3 nucleotides are TGTGCCAGCAGCTGGCGGGTCTCAACGGACACTGAAGCCTTCTTT.

This clonotype was picked up many times. The chain joins TRBV20-1 to TRBJ2-7; no definite D call. This CDR3 has 13 residues. V was shortened by 0 bases and J by 6 bases, with 12 bases between the two germline ends. Germline V gene lookup returns CDR1 DFQATT and CDR2 SNEGSKA (reference sequence). CDR3 DNA sequence: TGCAGTGCTAGAGACCCCATGTGGGGCGAGCAGTACGTC. This codes for CSARDPMWGEQYV.

This clonotype showed up many times. The chain has TRBV29-1 and TRBJ2-7; 9 nucleotides agree with TRBD1. Germline-derived CDR1 and CDR2 are SQVTM and ANQGSEA. The length of the CDR3 is 15 residues. V shed 2 bases, J shed 2 bases, and the junction held 7 bases outside the gene matches. CDR3 sequence reads: CSVELGDRVTYEQYF. DNA of the CDR3: TGCAGCGTTGAACTCGGGGACAGGGTAACCTACGAGCAGTACTTC.

The J gene is TRBJ2-1, the V gene TRBV19; 9 positions agree with TRBD2. CDR1 is LNHDA and CDR2 is SQIVND in the germline V gene (reference sequence). V shed 5 bases, J shed 5 bases, and the junction held 7 bases outside the gene matches. The CDR3 runs to 15 residues. CDR3 coding DNA: TGTGCCAGTAGTTCCGCGGGAGGGAGGGACAATGAGCAGTTCTTC. It codes for CASSSAGGRDNEQFF.

The chain links TRBV11-2 to TRBJ2-1, with TRBD1 identical over 9 bases. V shed 5 bases, J shed 4 bases, and the junction held 6 bases outside the gene matches. CDR3 length equals 15 residues. CDR1 is SGHAT, CDR2 FQNNGV, per germline. DNA of the CDR3: TGTGCCAGCAGCGGGACAGGGATTGGGTACAATGAGCAGTTCTTC. This sequence encodes CASSGTGIGYNEQFF.

Ten or more counts support this clonotype. The chain is built from TRBV14 and TRBJ2-1; 7 bases map to TRBD2. The CDR3 spans 17 residues. The germline V gene has CDR1 SGHDN and CDR2 FVKESK. The V segment lost 0 bases and the J segment 3 bases; nucleotides outside the gene matches: 8. CDR3 amino acids: CASSQELGGRDYNEQFF. The CDR3 bases are TGTGCCAGCAGCCAAGAACTGGGTGGGAGGGACTACAATGAGCAGTTCTTC.

Of note for this clonotype: This may be a read error: a much more frequent sequence differs by one nucleotide. The CDR3 loop is CASGGSDRHGYEQYF. CDR3 DNA: TGTGCCAGCGGTGGCTCGGACCGGCATGGGTACGAGCAGTACTTC. The chain recombines TRBV12-3 or TRBV12-4 with TRBJ2-7; no clear D. The CDR3 contains 15 residues. The germline V and J ends were trimmed by 8 bases and 4 bases, with 21 bases remaining between them.

This clonotype showed up many times. This chain connects TRBV15 to TRBJ2-5; D might be TRBD1 or TRBD2, each matching 5 bases. The CDR3 is made up of 18 amino acids. V gave up 0 bases and J gave up 5 bases, with 22 bases separating them. CDR1 is LNHNV, CDR2 YYDKDF, per germline (reference sequence). The DNA for the CDR3 is TGTGCCACCAGCAGAGATCTGCTGCGACGGGACGCCAGGGAGACCCAGTACTTC. It is translated as CATSRDLLRRDARETQYF. The full variable domain, in which reference TRBV15 and TRBJ2-5 provide the parts outside the CDR3, is DAMVIQNPRYQVTQFGKPVTLSCSQTLNHNVMYWYQQKSSQAPKLLFHYYDKDFNNEADTPDNFQSRRPNTSFCFLDIRSPGLGDTAMYLCATSRDLLRRDARETQYFGPGTRLLVL.

V usage is TRBV9 and J usage is TRBJ2-1, with 9 bases fitting TRBD2. The CDR3 runs to 15 residues. After removal of 0 bases from V and 4 bases from J, the junction contained 2 bases not matched to a gene. Germline loops: CDR1 SGDLS, CDR2 YYNGEE. The CDR3 nucleotides read TGTGCCAGCAGCGTAGATAGCGGGGGATACAATGAGCAGTTCTTC. As protein: CASSVDSGGYNEQFF.

V usage is TRBV7-6 and J usage is TRBJ1-1; 7 nucleotides match TRBD1. J lost 8 bases, V lost 5 bases, and 5 bases had no gene match. The CDR3 runs to 12 residues. Germline V gene data show CDR1 as SGHVS and CDR2 as FNYEAQ. CDR3 sequence reads: CASSPSTGEAFF. The CDR3 nucleotides are TGTGCCAGCAGCCCATCGACAGGGGAAGCTTTCTTT.

This clonotype was counted between two and nine times. The rearrangement links TRBV19 to TRBJ1-2, with TRBD1 matching over 9 bases. CDR1 is LNHDA and CDR2 is SQIVND in the germline V gene (reference sequence). This CDR3 has 19 residues. Trimming took 4 bases from V and 4 from J; bases not matched to a gene: 19. The CDR3 reads CASSTLELSGTGRAYGYTF. Written as DNA, the CDR3 is TGTGCCAGTAGTACTCTTGAACTATCCGGGACAGGGAGGGCCTATGGCTACACCTTC.

Many counts were recorded for this clonotype. V usage is TRBV6-1 and J usage is TRBJ2-7; D perhaps matches TRBD2 (6 bases). The V gene lost 7 bases and the J gene lost 5 bases, with 21 bases spanning the gap. Germline V gives CDR1 MNHNS, CDR2 SASEGT. CDR3 length: 15 amino acids. In DNA form, the CDR3 reads TGTGCCAGCACAAAGCGACGGGAGCCGACCCACGAGCAGTACGTC. This translates into CASTKRREPTHEQYV.